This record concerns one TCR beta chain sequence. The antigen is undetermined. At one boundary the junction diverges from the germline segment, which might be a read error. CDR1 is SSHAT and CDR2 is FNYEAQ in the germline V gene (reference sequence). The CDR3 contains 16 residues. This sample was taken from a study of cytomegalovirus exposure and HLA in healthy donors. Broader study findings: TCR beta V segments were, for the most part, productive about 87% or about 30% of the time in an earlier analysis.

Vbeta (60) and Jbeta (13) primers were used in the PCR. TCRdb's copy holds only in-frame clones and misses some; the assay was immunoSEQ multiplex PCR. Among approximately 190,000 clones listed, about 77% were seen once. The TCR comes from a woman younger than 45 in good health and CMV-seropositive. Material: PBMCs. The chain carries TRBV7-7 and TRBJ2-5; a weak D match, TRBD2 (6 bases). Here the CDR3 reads CASSPKLASSQETQYF. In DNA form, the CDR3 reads TGTGCTAGCAGCCCGAAGCTAGCGTCGAGCCAAGAGACCCAGTACTTC.